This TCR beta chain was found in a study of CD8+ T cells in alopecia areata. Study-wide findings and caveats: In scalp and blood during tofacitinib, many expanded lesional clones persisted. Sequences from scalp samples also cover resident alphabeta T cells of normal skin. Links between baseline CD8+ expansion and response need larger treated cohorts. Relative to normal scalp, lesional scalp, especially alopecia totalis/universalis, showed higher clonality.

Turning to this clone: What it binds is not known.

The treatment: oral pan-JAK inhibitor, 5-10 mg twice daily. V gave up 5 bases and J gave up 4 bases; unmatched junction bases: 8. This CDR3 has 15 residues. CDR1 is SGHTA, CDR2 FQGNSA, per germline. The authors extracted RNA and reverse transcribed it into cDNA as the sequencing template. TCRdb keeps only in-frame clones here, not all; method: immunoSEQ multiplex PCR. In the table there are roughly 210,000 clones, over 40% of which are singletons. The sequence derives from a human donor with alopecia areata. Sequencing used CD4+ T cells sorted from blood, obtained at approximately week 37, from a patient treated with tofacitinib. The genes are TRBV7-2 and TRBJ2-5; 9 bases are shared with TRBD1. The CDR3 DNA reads TGTGCCAGCAGCCCGCCGGGGACAGGGAGAGAGACCCAGTACTTC. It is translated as CASSPPGTGRETQYF. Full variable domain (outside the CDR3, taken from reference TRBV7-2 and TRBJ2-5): GAGVSQSPSNKVTEKGKDVELRCDPISGHTALYWYRQSLGQGLEFLIYFQGNSAPDKSGLPSDRFSAERTGGSVSTLTIQRTQQEDSAVYLCASSPPGTGRETQYFGPGTRLLVL.